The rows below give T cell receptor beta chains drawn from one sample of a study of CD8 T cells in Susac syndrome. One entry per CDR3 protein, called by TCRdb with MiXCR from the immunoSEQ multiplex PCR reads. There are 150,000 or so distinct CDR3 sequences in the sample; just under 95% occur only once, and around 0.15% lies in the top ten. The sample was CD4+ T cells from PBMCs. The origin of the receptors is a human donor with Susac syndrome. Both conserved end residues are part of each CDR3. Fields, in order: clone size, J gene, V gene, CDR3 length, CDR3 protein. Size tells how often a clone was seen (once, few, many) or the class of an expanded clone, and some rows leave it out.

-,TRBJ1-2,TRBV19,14,CASSTRTGNYGYTF
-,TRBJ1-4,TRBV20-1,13,CSASRAGTEKLFF
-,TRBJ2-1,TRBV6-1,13,CASLAGGWNEQFF
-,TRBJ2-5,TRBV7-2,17,CASSLGLMRGDQETQYF
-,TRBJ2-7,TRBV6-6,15,CASSPAGVSSYEQYF
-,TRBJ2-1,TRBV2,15,CASRATPGLVTGKFF
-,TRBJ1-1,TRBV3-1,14,CASSQDRVRTEAFF
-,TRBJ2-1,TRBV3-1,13,CASRPSTGDEQFF
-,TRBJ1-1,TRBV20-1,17,CSARDVRTPARNTEAFF
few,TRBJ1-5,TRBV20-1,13,CSARISSNQPQHF
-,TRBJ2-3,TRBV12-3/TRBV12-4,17,CASSFPKLAGATDTQYF
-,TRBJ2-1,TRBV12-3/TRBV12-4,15,CASTFTAGGYNEQFF
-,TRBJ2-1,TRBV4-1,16,CASSQEATIAYNEQFF
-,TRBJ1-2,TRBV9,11,CASNGGKGYTF
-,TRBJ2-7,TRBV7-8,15,CASSKAPGLDYEQYF
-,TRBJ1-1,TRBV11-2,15,CASSPGTGYDTEAFF
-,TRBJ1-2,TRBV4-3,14,CASSQVGDNYGYTF
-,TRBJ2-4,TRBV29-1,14,CSVSARGGKNIQYF
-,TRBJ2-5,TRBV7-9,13,CASSLGSGETQYF
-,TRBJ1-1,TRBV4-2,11,CASSRGQGTFF
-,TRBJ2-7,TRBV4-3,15,CASSQVEGRGYEQYF
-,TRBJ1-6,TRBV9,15,CASSVRDSYNSPLHF
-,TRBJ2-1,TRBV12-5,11,CASAFSGTKFF
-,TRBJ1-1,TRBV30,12,CAWAPGYTEAFF
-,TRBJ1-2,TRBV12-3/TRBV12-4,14,CASSLTDSSYGYTF
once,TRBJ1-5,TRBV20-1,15,CSASGQYGNNQPQHF
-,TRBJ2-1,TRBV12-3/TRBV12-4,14,CASSLRHLNNEQFF
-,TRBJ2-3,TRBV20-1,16,CSAALTHGTGRDTQYF
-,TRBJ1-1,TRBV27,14,CASSFSQGTTEAFF
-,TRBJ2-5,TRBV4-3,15,CASSQDWGRVETQYF
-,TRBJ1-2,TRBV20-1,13,CSAPLDGNYGYTF
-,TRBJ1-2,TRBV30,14,CAWSDGKGQRGYTF
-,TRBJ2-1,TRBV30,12,CAWRLDFNEQFF
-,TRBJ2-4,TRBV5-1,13,CASRRSGIDIQYF
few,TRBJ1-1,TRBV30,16,CAWSVLSAVLNTEAFF
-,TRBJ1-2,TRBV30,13,CAWSVPGNYGYTF
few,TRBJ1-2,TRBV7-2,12,CASSWDSYGYTF
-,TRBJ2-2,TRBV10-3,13,CATGQGNTGELFF
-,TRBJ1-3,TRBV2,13,CASDRISGNTIYF
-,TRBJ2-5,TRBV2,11,CASSEVETQYF
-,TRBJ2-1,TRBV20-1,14,CSASSLARGNEQFF
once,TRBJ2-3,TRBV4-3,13,CASSQDIPDTQYF